Below, 12 T cell receptor beta chains from the same sample are listed, as sequenced in a study of PD-1 blockade in classical Hodgkin lymphoma. Time point: cycle 4 day 1 (C4D1), after six to seven weeks of nivolumab. Exposure to brentuximab vedotin varied, and each patient had relapsed following autologous stem cell transplantation. Isolation of CD4+ T cells from thawed PBMCs was performed by magnetic negative selection. Assay used: immunoSEQ multiplex PCR; TCRdb lists only in-frame clones, some missing. The repertoire has 29,000 or so clones, around 80% of them found once; the top ten carry over 0.6%. This specimen was CD4+ T cells from blood, taken before the fourth cycle of nivolumab. Every receptor here comes from a human donor with classical Hodgkin lymphoma.

Only a few counts were recorded for this clone. CDR3 DNA: TGTGCCAGCAGTACTGGAGGTGGGGGGGAGACCCAGTACTTC. Residues: CASSTGGGGETQYF. The V and J genes are TRBV2 and TRBJ2-5; a possible D gene is TRBD2 (6 bases). The CDR3 sequence is 14 residues long. With 5 bases removed from V and 5 bases from J, the gap between germline ends came to 15 bases. Germline V gene sequence: CDR1 SNHLY, CDR2 FYNNEI.

This rearrangement joins TRBV5-1 to TRBJ2-2; perhaps TRBD2 as D (5 bases). The CDR3 loop spans 15 amino acids. Trimming left V 4 bases short and J 3 bases short, with 13 bases between. Germline V gives CDR1 SGHRS, CDR2 YFSETQ. The CDR3 region is CASSPGDLDTGELFF. The CDR3 DNA reads as TGCGCCAGCAGCCCCGGGGATCTGGACACCGGGGAGCTGTTTTTT.

J is TRBJ1-5 and V is TRBV28; 10 bases match TRBD1. Trimming cost V 5 bases and J 3 bases; bases outside gene matches: 4. There are 15 residues in the CDR3. Per the germline V gene, CDR1 is MDHEN and CDR2 is SYDVKM. Here the CDR3 DNA reads TGTGCCAGCAGTGGCGGGACAGGGGACAATCAGCCCCAGCATTTT. It codes for CASSGGTGDNQPQHF.

The CDR3 sequence: CASSLQPGGATDTQYF. The CDR3 DNA follows: TGCGCCAGCAGCTTGCAACCCGGGGGGGCTACAGATACGCAGTATTTT. This chain uses TRBV5-1 with TRBJ2-3; 8 bases are a match to TRBD2. With 1 base clipped from V and 3 bases from J, the junction kept 7 bases outside the gene matches. CDR3 length: 16 amino acids. The germline CDR1 and CDR2 sequences are SGHRS and YFSETQ.

Turning to this clone: A junction end diverges from the germline sequence, so it may reflect a read error. The gene calls are TRBV18 and TRBJ1-2; 7 positions agree with TRBD1. CDR1 is KGHSH and CDR2 is LQKENI in the germline V gene. There are 11 residues in the CDR3. The CDR3 DNA reads as TGTGCCAGCTCACCTGAGGACAGGAAGGTTTTC. Protein: CASSPEDRKVF.

The gene calls are TRBV7-9 and TRBJ2-5, with D possibly being TRBD2 (5 bases). CDR3 length: 15 residues. Germline assignment: CDR1 SEHNR and CDR2 FQNEAQ (reference sequence). V lost 4 bases to trimming and J lost 2 bases, with 14 bases between them. CDR3 residues: CASSYPGLTQETQYF. Written as DNA, the CDR3 is TGTGCCAGCAGCTACCCCGGACTGACTCAAGAGACCCAGTACTTC.

The rearrangement joins TRBV7-9 to TRBJ1-2; perhaps TRBD1 as D (5 bases). Germline CDR1 reads SEHNR; CDR2 reads FQNEAQ (reference sequence). This CDR3 has 11 amino acids. The CDR3 bases are TGTGTCGTGGGGCGGCAGGGTTGGTACACCTTC. Translated, it gives CVVGRQGWYTF.

The J gene is TRBJ1-3, the V gene TRBV6-6, with a weak D call TRBD1 (5 bases). Between the trimmed V and J ends, which lost 1 base and 6 bases, there was a span of 10 bases. This CDR3 contains 14 residues. CDR1 is MNHNY and CDR2 is SVGAGI in the germline V gene (reference sequence). The CDR3 DNA sequence: TGTGCCAGCAGTTACTGGGAAGGGGAAAACACCATATATTTT. Amino acid sequence: CASSYWEGENTIYF.

The V and J genes are TRBV13 and TRBJ2-2; 11 nucleotides match TRBD2. Germline CDR1 reads PRHDT; CDR2 reads FYEKMQ (reference sequence). This CDR3 is 20 amino acids long. The ends lost 2 bases at V and 1 base at J; junction bases unmatched: 12. CDR3 in amino acids: CASSLFFLAGGPMNTGELFF. The CDR3 DNA is TGTGCCAGCAGCTTATTTTTCCTAGCGGGGGGCCCCATGAACACCGGGGAGCTGTTTTTT.

V is TRBV5-1 and J is TRBJ2-3; 9 positions agree with TRBD2. The CDR3 spans 15 residues. Germline trimming cut 0 bases from V and 3 bases from J; bases unmatched to any gene: 2. Germline CDR1 reads SGHRS; CDR2 reads YFSETQ. The chain's CDR3 is CASSLDGLATDTQYF. The DNA of the CDR3 is TGCGCCAGCAGCTTGGACGGACTAGCGACAGATACGCAGTATTTT.

This clone appeared a few times. Other DNA sequences of this sample code for an identical CDR3. The genes are TRBV5-1 and TRBJ1-2, with D uncertain. This CDR3 has 13 amino acids. Trimming took off 0 bases at V and 4 bases at J, with 7 bases between the two ends. The germline V gene encodes CDR1 SGHRS and CDR2 YFSETQ. The CDR3 region has the DNA TGCGCCAGCAGCTTGGGGCAGAGCTATGGCTACACCTTC. Protein sequence: CASSLGQSYGYTF.

This clone was recorded a few times. The rearrangement links TRBV7-3 to TRBJ2-7; TRBD2 might be the D (7 bases). The ends were cut back, 5 bases at V and 3 bases at J, with 14 bases in the middle. This CDR3 contains 14 residues. Germline loops: CDR1 SGHTA, CDR2 FQGTGA. CDR3 coding DNA: TGTGCCAGCAGCAGAGGGGGGGCCAGCTACGAGCAGTACTTC. Amino acid sequence: CASSRGGASYEQYF.